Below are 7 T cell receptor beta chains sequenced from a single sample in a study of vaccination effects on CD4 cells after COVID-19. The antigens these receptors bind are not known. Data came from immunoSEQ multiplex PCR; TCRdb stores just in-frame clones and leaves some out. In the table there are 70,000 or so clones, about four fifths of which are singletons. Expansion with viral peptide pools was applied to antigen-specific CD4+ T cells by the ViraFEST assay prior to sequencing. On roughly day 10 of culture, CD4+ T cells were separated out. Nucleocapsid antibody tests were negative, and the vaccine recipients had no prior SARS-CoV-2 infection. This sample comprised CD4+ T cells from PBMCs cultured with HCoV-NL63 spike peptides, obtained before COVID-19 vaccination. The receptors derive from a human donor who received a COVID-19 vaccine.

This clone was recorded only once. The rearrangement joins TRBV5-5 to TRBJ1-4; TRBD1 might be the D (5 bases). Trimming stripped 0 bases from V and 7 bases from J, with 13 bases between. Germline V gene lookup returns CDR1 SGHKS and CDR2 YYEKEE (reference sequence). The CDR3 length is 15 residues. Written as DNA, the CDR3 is TGTGCCAGCAGCTTGGCCGGGACCGCGGCTGAAAAACTGTTTTTT. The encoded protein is CASSLAGTAAEKLFF.

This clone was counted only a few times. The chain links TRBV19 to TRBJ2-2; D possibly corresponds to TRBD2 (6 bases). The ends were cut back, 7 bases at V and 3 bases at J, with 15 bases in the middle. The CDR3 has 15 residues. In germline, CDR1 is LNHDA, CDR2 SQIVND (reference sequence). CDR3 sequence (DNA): TGTGCCAGTACTTGGCGGGGTCGTGACACCGGGGAGCTGTTTTTT. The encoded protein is CASTWRGRDTGELFF.

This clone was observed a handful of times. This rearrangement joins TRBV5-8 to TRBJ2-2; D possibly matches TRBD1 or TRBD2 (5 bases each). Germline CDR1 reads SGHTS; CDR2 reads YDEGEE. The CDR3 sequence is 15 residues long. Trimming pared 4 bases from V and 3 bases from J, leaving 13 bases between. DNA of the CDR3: TGTGCCAGCAGCCTCCGGGACCTCTACACCGGGGAGCTGTTTTTT. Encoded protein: CASSLRDLYTGELFF.

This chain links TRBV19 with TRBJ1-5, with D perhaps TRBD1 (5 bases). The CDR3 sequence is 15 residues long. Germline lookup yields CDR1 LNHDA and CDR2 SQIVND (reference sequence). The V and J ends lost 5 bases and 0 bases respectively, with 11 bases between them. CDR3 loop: CASSGTAYSNQPQHF. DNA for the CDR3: TGTGCCAGTAGTGGGACGGCTTATAGCAATCAGCCCCAGCATTTT.

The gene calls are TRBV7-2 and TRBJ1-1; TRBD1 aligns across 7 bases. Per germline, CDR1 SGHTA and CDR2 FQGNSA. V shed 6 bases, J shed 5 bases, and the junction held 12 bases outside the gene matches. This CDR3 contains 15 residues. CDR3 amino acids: CASSSKTGSWTEAFF. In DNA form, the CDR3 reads TGTGCCAGCAGTTCAAAGACAGGGAGTTGGACTGAAGCTTTCTTT.

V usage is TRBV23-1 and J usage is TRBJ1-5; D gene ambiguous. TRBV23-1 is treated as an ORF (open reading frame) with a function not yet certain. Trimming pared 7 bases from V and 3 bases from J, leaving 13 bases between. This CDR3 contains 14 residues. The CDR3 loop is CASTSRTFNQPQHF. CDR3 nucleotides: TGCGCCAGCACCTCCAGGACCTTCAATCAGCCCCAGCATTTT.

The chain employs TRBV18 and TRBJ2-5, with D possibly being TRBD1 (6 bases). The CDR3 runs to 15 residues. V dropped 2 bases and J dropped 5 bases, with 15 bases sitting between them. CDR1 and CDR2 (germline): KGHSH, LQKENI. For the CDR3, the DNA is TGTGCCAGCTCACCATCCACAGGGCAAAGGGAGACCCAGTACTTC. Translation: CASSPSTGQRETQYF.